The 21 T cell receptor beta chains given below trace back to one sample, sequenced in a study of T cells after yellow fever vaccination. One entry per CDR3 protein, called by TCRdb with MiXCR from the 5' RACE reads. The table lists 620,000 or so distinct CDR3 sequences, approximately 13% of them singletons. The starting material was PBMCs, obtained on the day of the yellow fever booster vaccination. These receptors were collected from a young man who received the YFV17D yellow fever vaccine.

The chain uses TRBV29-1 and TRBJ2-7; TRBD2 aligns across 8 bases. Germline V CDR1 and CDR2: SQVTM, ANQGSEA. The CDR3 contains 17 residues. Germline trimming cut 7 bases from V and 2 bases from J; bases unmatched to any gene: 19. This CDR3 reads CSGILAETQTGAYEQYF. DNA of the CDR3: TGCAGCGGCATACTAGCGGAAACCCAAACGGGGGCCTACGAGCAGTACTTC.

A few counts support this clonotype. The rearrangement links TRBV20-1 to TRBJ1-2, with D possibly TRBD1 on 5 matching bases. The CDR3 totals 14 residues. CDR1 and CDR2 from the germline V gene are DFQATT and SNEGSKA (reference sequence). Trimming stripped 5 bases from V and 2 bases from J, with 15 bases between. Here the CDR3 DNA reads TGCAGTGCTTCCCCCGGCAGGGTAAACTATGGCTACACCTTC. Its translation is CSASPGRVNYGYTF.

This clonotype was counted many times. The rearrangement joins TRBV29-1 to TRBJ1-2; D gene uncertain. V dropped 5 bases and J dropped 8 bases, with 15 bases sitting between them. The CDR3 length is 12 residues. Germline V gives CDR1 SQVTM, CDR2 ANQGSEA. CDR3 sequence: CSVLGGREGYTF. CDR3 nucleotides: TGCAGCGTTCTCGGTGGCCGCGAGGGCTACACCTTC.

This clonotype was detected only a few times. V and J are TRBV20-1 and TRBJ2-1; D might be TRBD2 (6 bases). Germline lookup yields CDR1 DFQATT and CDR2 SNEGSKA (reference sequence). The V end was cut by 2 bases, the J end by 0 bases, with 17 bases between. The CDR3 has 17 amino acids. CDR3 DNA sequence: TGCAGTGCTAGATCCGGGGGTTCATTGGACTCCTACAATGAGCAGTTCTTC. Translated, it gives CSARSGGSLDSYNEQFF.

The rearrangement links TRBV29-1 to TRBJ2-1; TRBD2 matches 8 bases. V lost 1 base and J lost 4; bases outside the gene matches: 3. The germline gives CDR1 SQVTM, CDR2 ANQGSEA. This CDR3 spans 14 amino acids. Here the CDR3 reads CSVEGLAGYNEQFF. CDR3 DNA sequence: TGCAGCGTTGAAGGGCTAGCGGGTTACAATGAGCAGTTCTTC.

This rearrangement joins TRBV3-1 to TRBJ2-2; 12 bases are shared with TRBD2. V lost 2 bases and J lost 7; bases outside the gene matches: 8. The CDR3 is 17 amino acids. Germline assignment: CDR1 LGHDT and CDR2 YNNKEL (reference sequence). DNA of the CDR3: TGTGCCAGCAGCCAACCTCCGACTAGCGGGAGTGTCGGGGAGCTGTTTTTT. It codes for CASSQPPTSGSVGELFF.

CDR3 nucleotides: TGTGCCACCAGCAGAGTAAAGGGGGGGAACGAAAAACTGTTTTTT. Its translation is CATSRVKGGNEKLFF. This chain uses TRBV15 with TRBJ1-4; D possibly corresponds to TRBD1 (6 bases). This CDR3 is built from 15 residues. Trimming left V 1 base short and J 8 bases short, with 14 bases between. In germline, CDR1 is LNHNV, CDR2 YYDKDF (reference sequence). Variable domain in full (rest from reference TRBV15 and TRBJ1-4): DAMVIQNPRYQVTQFGKPVTLSCSQTLNHNVMYWYQQKSSQAPKLLFHYYDKDFNNEADTPDNFQSRRPNTSFCFLDIRSPGLGDTAMYLCATSRVKGGNEKLFFGSGTQLSVL.

V gene TRBV5-1 combines with J gene TRBJ2-1, with unresolved D. The germline V gene encodes CDR1 SGHRS and CDR2 YFSETQ. CDR3 length: 17 amino acids. V gave up 4 bases and J gave up 0 bases, with 17 bases separating them. The CDR3 sequence is CASSRVGTDLSYNEQFF. CDR3 DNA: TGCGCCAGCAGCCGGGTAGGTACAGATCTCTCCTACAATGAGCAGTTCTTC.

The table lists this clonotype with a few counts. The V and J genes are TRBV6-1 and TRBJ2-4; D is perhaps TRBD2 (6 bases). The length of the CDR3 is 15 residues. CDR1 and CDR2 from the germline V gene are MNHNS and SASEGT. Trimming shortened V by 1 base and J by 8 bases, and 15 bases separated the two germline ends. The CDR3 DNA follows: TGTGCCAGCAGTGAAGTTGGCTGGGGGGAGGACATTCAGTACTTC. It yields the protein CASSEVGWGEDIQYF.

The rearrangement links TRBV19 to TRBJ1-5, with unresolved D. V lost 3 bases and J 2 bases, leaving 5 bases between the germline ends. Germline lookup yields CDR1 LNHDA and CDR2 SQIVND (reference sequence). The CDR3 spans 13 residues. CDR3 DNA sequence: TGTGCCAGTAGTATCGTTGGCAATCAGCCCCAGCATTTT. This translates into CASSIVGNQPQHF.

The chain uses TRBV20-1 and TRBJ2-1, with 11 bases identical to TRBD2. Trimming cost V 0 bases and J 7 bases; bases outside gene matches: 8. Germline-derived CDR1 and CDR2 are DFQATT and SNEGSKA (reference sequence). This CDR3 spans 16 amino acids. The CDR3 sequence is CSARDPSGRKRNEQFF. The CDR3 nucleotides are TGCAGTGCTAGAGACCCTAGCGGGAGGAAGAGGAATGAGCAGTTCTTC.

The chain is built from TRBV23-1 and TRBJ2-3, with D perhaps TRBD1 or TRBD2 (5 bases each). TRBV23-1 is known as an ORF, though its function is uncertain. There are 14 residues in the CDR3. V lost 3 bases to trimming and J lost 8 bases, with 15 bases between them. The CDR3 loop is CASSHGGDSLTQYF. The CDR3 nucleotides read TGCGCCAGCAGTCACGGAGGCGACAGTCTTACGCAGTATTTT.

This clonotype was counted between two and nine times. The chain carries TRBV11-2 and TRBJ2-1; 14 nucleotides agree with TRBD2. CDR1 is SGHAT, CDR2 FQNNGV, per germline. The V and J ends lost 5 bases and 2 bases, in that order; junction bases with no gene match: 8. The CDR3 extends over 18 amino acids. CDR3 coding DNA: TGTGCCAGCAGCCCCGAACCGGGACTAGCGGGGGCCTACAATGAGCAGTTCTTC. This sequence encodes CASSPEPGLAGAYNEQFF. The variable domain in full, completed from reference TRBV11-2 and TRBJ2-1, reads EAGVAQSPRYKIIEKRQSVAFWCNPISGHATLYWYQQILGQGPKLLIQFQNNGVVDDSQLPKDRFSAERLKGVDSTLKIQPAKLEDSAVYLCASSPEPGLAGAYNEQFFGPGTRLTVL.

There are many counts of this clonotype. V usage is TRBV28 and J usage is TRBJ1-2; no definite D call. The V gene lost 1 base and the J gene lost 5 bases, with 14 bases spanning the gap. The CDR3 is made up of 15 amino acids. Germline CDR1 and CDR2: MDHEN and SYDVKM. The CDR3 here is CASSLSRQFGYGYTF. The DNA of the CDR3 is TGTGCCAGCAGTTTATCTAGGCAGTTCGGTTATGGCTACACCTTC.

This chain joins TRBV12-3 or TRBV12-4 and TRBJ1-5; perhaps TRBD1 as D (6 bases). The CDR3 spans 18 residues. V was cut by 2 bases and J by 4 bases, with 21 bases left in between. CDR3 bases: TGTGCCAGCAGTTTAAAGGCCCCCAGGAGGGGGTGGAATCAGCCCCAGCATTTT. It is translated as CASSLKAPRRGWNQPQHF.

This chain links TRBV5-1 with TRBJ2-1; 12 positions match TRBD2. With V trimmed by 4 bases and J by 5 bases, 7 bases remained unmatched. The CDR3 sequence is 16 residues long. The germline V gene has CDR1 SGHRS and CDR2 YFSETQ. The CDR3 protein is CASSPVLAGGDNEQFF. CDR3 coding DNA: TGCGCCAGCAGCCCGGTGCTAGCGGGAGGGGACAATGAGCAGTTCTTC.

This clonotype was picked up many times. CDR3 loop: CSEQGGFSTDTQYF. CDR3 bases: TGCAGCGAGCAAGGGGGCTTTAGCACAGATACGCAGTATTTT. V is TRBV29-1 and J is TRBJ2-3, with 7 bases identical to TRBD1. The CDR3 has 14 residues. Germline lookup yields CDR1 SQVTM and CDR2 ANQGSEA. V lost 7 bases to trimming and J lost 0 bases; unmatched junction nucleotides: 7.

The chain employs TRBV7-9 and TRBJ2-1; 11 nucleotides agree with TRBD1. The CDR3 totals 17 residues. V lost 5 bases, J lost 2 bases, and 8 bases stayed unmatched. Germline V CDR1 and CDR2: SEHNR, FQNEAQ (reference sequence). As DNA, the CDR3 is TGTGCCAGCAGCGGAACTCGGACAGGGGGCCCCTACAATGAGCAGTTCTTC. Encoded protein: CASSGTRTGGPYNEQFF.

This clonotype occurred a few times. The J gene is TRBJ1-3, the V gene TRBV10-3; D not resolved. The CDR3 contains 12 residues. CDR1 and CDR2 from the germline V gene are ENHRY and SYGVKD. Trimming left V 3 bases short and J 5 bases short, with 5 bases between. Written as DNA, the CDR3 is TGTGCCATCAGTGAAGACAGAAACACCATATATTTT. As protein: CAISEDRNTIYF.

This clonotype was observed a handful of times. V usage is TRBV29-1 and J usage is TRBJ2-1; D not certain. The V end lost 6 bases, the J end lost 8 bases, and 11 bases lay between the germline ends. The V gene's germline CDR1 is SQVTM and CDR2 ANQGSEA. This CDR3 has 11 residues. CDR3 sequence (DNA): TGCAGCGTAAAAGGGCCGGATGAGCAGTTCTTC. Its translation: CSVKGPDEQFF.

The genes are TRBV7-2 and TRBJ2-7; tentatively, D is TRBD1 (6 bases). There are 15 residues in the CDR3. Germline CDR1 reads SGHTA; CDR2 reads FQGNSA. V lost 4 bases, J lost 3 bases, and 16 bases lay in between. The CDR3 region has the DNA TGTGCCAGCAGCTCTTACCGGGACATAGTCTACGAGCAGTACTTC. Amino acids: CASSSYRDIVYEQYF.